This entry is about one T cell receptor beta chain. This record comes from a study of blood T cell repertoires in COVID-19. Across the whole study: Whether acute or convalescent, the COVID-19 samples came from the United States, Italy and Spain.

The CDR3 is 16 amino acids. Trimming cost V 2 bases and J 4 bases; bases outside gene matches: 8. Germline values: CDR1 MDHEN, CDR2 SYDVKM. Repertoires were generated with immunoSEQ multiplex PCR, while TCRdb's copy carries only in-frame clones and drops some. The sample includes more than 100,000 clones, approximately 80% seen only once; the top ten take 8.4%. The J gene is TRBJ2-5, the V gene TRBV28; TRBD2 aligns across 9 bases. Sequencing input: peripheral blood. This sequence originates from a woman aged 55-69 years with active or convalescent COVID-19. The CDR3 loop reads CASSLTSGYQRETQYF. The CDR3 region has the DNA TGTGCCAGCAGTTTAACTAGCGGGTATCAAAGAGAGACCCAGTACTTC.